This T cell receptor beta chain appears in the sequencing data of a study of graft-versus-host responses after intestinal transplantation. Study-wide background: Each recipient received anti-thymocyte globulin induction, then tacrolimus and steroids for around 3 years. The study's findings and limits: The study found high graft-versus-host to host-versus-graft clonal ratios in allografts of patients with graft-donor T cell macrochimerism. Ileal or blood samples showed some GvH clones first, and such clones were also found in recipient marrow.

CDR1 MGHRA and CDR2 YSYEKL come from the germline V gene. The CDR3 consists of 14 residues. V was cut by 5 bases and J by 7 bases, with 14 bases left in between. The sample holds one count of this clone. Its target is not known. Only in-frame clones appear in the TCRdb table, and some are missing; sequencing was by immunoSEQ multiplex PCR. The sample has just under 90,000 clones, about four fifths seen once; the top ten hold roughly a sixth. The sample here was unstimulated CD8+ T cells sorted from spleen or lymph node cells, taken before intestinal transplant. The chain recombines TRBV4-1 with TRBJ1-4, with a weak D call TRBD1 (6 bases). This sequence was found in a human donor who received an intestinal transplant. The DNA for the CDR3 is TGCGCCAGCAGCGTTGGGGGCTGGGGTGAAAAACTGTTTTTT. This sequence encodes CASSVGGWGEKLFF.